The rows below give T cell receptor beta chains drawn from one sample of a study of response to subunit inactivated influenza vaccine. A single record per CDR3 protein comes from TCRdb applying MiXCR to the RT-PCR reads. The sample shows fewer than 600,000 distinct CDR3 sequences, approximately 7.3% of them seen only once. The material was PBMCs from blood, obtained less than 30 months after vaccination. The receptors stem from a man aged 45-69 years who received an inactivated influenza vaccine. Each CDR3 is given with its conserved first and last residue. The order of the fields is J gene, clone size, V gene, D gene, CDR3 protein, CDR3 DNA. The D gene is left open where the match is weak. Clone size appears in some rows only: once, few, many, or a class for an expanded clone.

J: TRBJ2-1; size: -; V: TRBV29-1; D: TRBD1; CDR3: CSVRRDRGFYNEQFF; DNA: TGCAGCGTTCGTAGGGACAGGGGCTTCTACAATGAGCAGTTCTTC
J: TRBJ2-3; size: -; V: TRBV29-1; D: TRBD1; CDR3: CSADRTSTDTQYF; DNA: TGCAGCGCGGACAGGACCAGCACAGATACGCAGTATTTT
J: TRBJ2-2; size: -; V: TRBV6-1; D: TRBD1; CDR3: CASSETGGPGELFF; DNA: TGTGCCAGCAGTGAAACAGGGGGCCCCGGGGAGCTGTTTTTT
J: TRBJ2-2; size: few; V: TRBV20-1; D: -; CDR3: CSASGPLNTGELFF; DNA: TGCAGTGCTAGTGGGCCCCTGAACACCGGGGAGCTGTTTTTT
J: TRBJ2-3; size: many; V: TRBV6-5; D: TRBD2; CDR3: CASSSDRAGGPSDTQYF; DNA: TGTGCCAGCAGTTCCGATCGAGCGGGGGGGCCATCAGATACGCAGTATTTT
J: TRBJ1-1; size: many; V: TRBV5-1; D: -; CDR3: CASSLGPMNTEAFF; DNA: TGCGCCAGCAGCTTGGGACCGATGAACACTGAAGCTTTCTTT
J: TRBJ1-1; size: few; V: TRBV5-1; D: -; CDR3: CASSLVSGETEAFF; DNA: TGCGCCAGCAGCTTGGTTTCAGGGGAGACTGAAGCTTTCTTT
J: TRBJ2-1; size: -; V: TRBV2; D: -; CDR3: CASGTTVGRRTYNEQFF; DNA: TGTGCCAGCGGGACGACAGTGGGCCGACGAACGTACAATGAGCAGTTCTTC
J: TRBJ1-5; size: many; V: TRBV6-5; D: TRBD1; CDR3: CASSLSWTGKYSNQPQHF; DNA: TGTGCCAGCAGCCTATCATGGACAGGGAAATATAGCAATCAGCCCCAGCATTTT
J: TRBJ1-2; size: -; V: TRBV28; D: TRBD1; CDR3: CASSLWTGGGYGYTF; DNA: TGTGCCAGCAGTCTATGGACAGGGGGGGGCTATGGCTACACCTTC
J: TRBJ1-1; size: -; V: TRBV20-1; D: -; CDR3: CSARRGAQNTEAFF; DNA: TGCAGTGCTCGACGGGGGGCCCAGAACACTGAAGCTTTCTTT
J: TRBJ2-7; size: -; V: TRBV6-2/TRBV6-3; D: -; CDR3: CASSYGGGYYEQYF; DNA: TGTGCCAGCAGTTACGGAGGAGGCTACTACGAGCAGTACTTC
J: TRBJ2-7; size: many; V: TRBV7-2; D: -; CDR3: CASSTLAGMFYEQYF; DNA: TGTGCCAGCAGCACCCTGGCAGGGATGTTCTACGAGCAGTACTTC
J: TRBJ2-3; size: many; V: TRBV5-1; D: -; CDR3: CASSSHGDTQYF; DNA: TGCGCCAGCAGCTCACATGGAGATACGCAGTATTTT
J: TRBJ2-4; size: -; V: TRBV6-2/TRBV6-3; D: TRBD2; CDR3: CASGQGQGTSDIQYF; DNA: TGTGCCAGCGGACAGGGTCAGGGGACTAGCGACATTCAGTACTTC
J: TRBJ2-7; size: -; V: TRBV11-2; D: -; CDR3: CASSSLTGFSYEQYF; DNA: TGTGCCAGCAGCTCCTTAACAGGTTTCTCCTACGAGCAGTACTTC
J: TRBJ2-7; size: -; V: TRBV5-1; D: -; CDR3: CASSLDAAPLYEQYF; DNA: TGCGCCAGCAGCTTGGATGCGGCCCCTTTATACGAGCAGTACTTC
J: TRBJ2-3; size: many; V: TRBV29-1; D: -; CDR3: CSVFAGASDTQYF; DNA: TGCAGCGTTTTTGCTGGGGCGTCAGATACGCAGTATTTT
J: TRBJ2-3; size: many; V: TRBV6-2/TRBV6-3; D: TRBD2; CDR3: CASSYPSGTTRTDTQYF; DNA: TGTGCCAGCAGTTACCCCAGCGGGACGACACGCACAGATACGCAGTATTTT
J: TRBJ2-3; size: many; V: TRBV3-1; D: -; CDR3: CASSQASNTDTQYF; DNA: TGTGCCAGCAGCCAAGCGTCGAACACAGATACGCAGTATTTT
J: TRBJ2-2; size: few; V: TRBV7-2; D: -; CDR3: CASSPLIRSGELFF; DNA: TGTGCCAGCAGCCCGCTGATTCGTTCCGGGGAGCTGTTTTTT
J: TRBJ1-6; size: -; V: TRBV6-5; D: -; CDR3: CASSYSLGTSSYNSPLHF; DNA: TGTGCCAGCAGTTACTCACTCGGGACAAGCTCCTATAATTCACCCCTCCACTTT
J: TRBJ2-4; size: many; V: TRBV7-2; D: -; CDR3: CASSLRRPPDIQYF; DNA: TGTGCCAGCAGCTTAAGGCGGCCCCCTGACATTCAGTACTTC
J: TRBJ2-5; size: many; V: TRBV10-3; D: -; CDR3: CAISDFRETQYF; DNA: TGTGCCATCAGTGACTTCAGAGAGACCCAGTACTTC
J: TRBJ2-1; size: many; V: TRBV20-1; D: -; CDR3: CSAIQGYEQFF; DNA: TGCAGTGCTATTCAGGGGTATGAGCAGTTCTTC
J: TRBJ1-3; size: -; V: TRBV18; D: TRBD1; CDR3: CASSPRTGTGNTIYF; DNA: TGTGCCAGCTCACCAAGGACAGGGACTGGAAACACCATATATTTT
J: TRBJ2-2; size: -; V: TRBV13; D: -; CDR3: CASSWAEDGRLYTGELFF; DNA: TGTGCCAGCAGCTGGGCAGAGGACGGCCGGCTTTACACCGGGGAGCTGTTTTTT
J: TRBJ2-5; size: -; V: TRBV11-2; D: -; CDR3: CASSLGVGRVETQYF; DNA: TGTGCCAGCAGCTTAGGAGTTGGCAGGGTAGAGACCCAGTACTTC